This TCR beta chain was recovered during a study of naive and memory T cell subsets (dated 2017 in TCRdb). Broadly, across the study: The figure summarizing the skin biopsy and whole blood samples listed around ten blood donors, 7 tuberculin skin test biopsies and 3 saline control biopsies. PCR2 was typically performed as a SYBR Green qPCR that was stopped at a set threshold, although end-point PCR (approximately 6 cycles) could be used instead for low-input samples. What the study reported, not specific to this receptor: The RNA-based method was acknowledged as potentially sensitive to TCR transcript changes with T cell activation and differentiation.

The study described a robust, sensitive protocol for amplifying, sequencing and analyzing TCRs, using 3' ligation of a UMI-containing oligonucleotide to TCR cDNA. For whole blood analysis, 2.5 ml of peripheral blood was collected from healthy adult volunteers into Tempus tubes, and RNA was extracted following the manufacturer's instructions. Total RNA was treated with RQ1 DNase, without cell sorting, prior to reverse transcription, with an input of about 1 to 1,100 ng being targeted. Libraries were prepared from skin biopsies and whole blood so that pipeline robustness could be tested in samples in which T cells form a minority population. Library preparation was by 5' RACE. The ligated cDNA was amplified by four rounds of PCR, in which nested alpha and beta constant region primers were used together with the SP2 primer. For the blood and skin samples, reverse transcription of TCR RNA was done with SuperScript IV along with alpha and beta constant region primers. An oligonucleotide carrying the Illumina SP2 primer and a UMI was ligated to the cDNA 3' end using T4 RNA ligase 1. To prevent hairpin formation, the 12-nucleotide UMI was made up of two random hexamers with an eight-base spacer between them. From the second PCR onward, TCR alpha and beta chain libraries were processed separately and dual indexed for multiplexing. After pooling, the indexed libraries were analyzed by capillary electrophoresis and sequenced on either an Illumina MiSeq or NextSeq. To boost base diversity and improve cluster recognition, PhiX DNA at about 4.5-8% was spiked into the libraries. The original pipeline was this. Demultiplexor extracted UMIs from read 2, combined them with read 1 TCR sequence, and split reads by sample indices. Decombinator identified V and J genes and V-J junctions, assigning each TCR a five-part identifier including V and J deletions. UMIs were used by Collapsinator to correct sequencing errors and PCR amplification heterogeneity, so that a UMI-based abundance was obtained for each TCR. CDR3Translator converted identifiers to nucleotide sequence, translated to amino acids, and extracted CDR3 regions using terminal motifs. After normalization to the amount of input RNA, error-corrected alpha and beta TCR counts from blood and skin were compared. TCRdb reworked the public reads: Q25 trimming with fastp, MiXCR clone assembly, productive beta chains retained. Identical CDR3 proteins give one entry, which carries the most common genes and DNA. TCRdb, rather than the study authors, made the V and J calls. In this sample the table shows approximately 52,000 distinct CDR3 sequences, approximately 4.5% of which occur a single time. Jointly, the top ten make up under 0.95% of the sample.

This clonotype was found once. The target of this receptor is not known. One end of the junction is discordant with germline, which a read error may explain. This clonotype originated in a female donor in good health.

The nucleotides are TGTGCCAGCTCACCGTTCGTGGCGTCCTACAATGAGCGGTTCTTC. It translates as CASSPFVASYNERFF. The chain is made from TRBV18 and TRBJ2-1; the D gene cannot be named for sure. CDR1 and CDR2 are read off the germline V gene as KGHSH and LQKENI. The CDR3 covers 15 residues, taking in both the cysteine and the phenylalanine. Here the CDR3 DNA is all that survives: 45 bases in frame from base 1.